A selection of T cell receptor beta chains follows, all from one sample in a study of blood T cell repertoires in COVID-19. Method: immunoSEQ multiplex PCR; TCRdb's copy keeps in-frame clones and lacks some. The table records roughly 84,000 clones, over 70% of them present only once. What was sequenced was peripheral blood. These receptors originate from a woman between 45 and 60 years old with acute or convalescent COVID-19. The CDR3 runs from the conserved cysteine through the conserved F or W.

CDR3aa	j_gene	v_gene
CAWNRGGGYTF	TRBJ1-2	TRBV30
CASSFRAGGYTF	TRBJ1-2	TRBV11-2
CASSSSGRQFF	TRBJ2-1	TRBV11-2
CASSSGLLAKNIQYF	TRBJ2-4	TRBV27
CASSAPGISSYNSPLHF	TRBJ1-6	TRBV9
CASSVYTTMNTEAFF	TRBJ1-1	TRBV5-1
CASSLAHRVGGYTF	TRBJ1-2	TRBV5-6
CASSQDYRRQGGYGYTF	TRBJ1-2	TRBV3-1/TRBV3-2
CASSSGTGQRRELFF	TRBJ2-2	TRBV28
CASGNRDYGYTF	TRBJ1-2	TRBV6-5
CASSNRGDTEAFF	TRBJ1-1	TRBV19
CATSRGQTGNEKLFF	TRBJ1-4	TRBV15
CASSQDLRAVTGELFF	TRBJ2-2	TRBV4-2
CASSLLGDQPQHF	TRBJ1-5	TRBV28
CASSEAETIQYF	TRBJ2-4	TRBV2
CASSGWTSGSYNEQFF	TRBJ2-1	TRBV9
CASSPSTEGRGELFF	TRBJ2-2	TRBV18
CASSFEGTYNEQFF	TRBJ2-1	TRBV27
CASSVAGGLKETQYF	TRBJ2-5	TRBV9
CASIGRLNTEAFF	TRBJ1-1	TRBV28
CASSIREQMEQYF	TRBJ2-7	TRBV19
CATESGGYNEQFF	TRBJ2-1	TRBV10-3
CASSFHSTYGYTF	TRBJ1-2	TRBV7-9
CASSAGGNNSPLHF	TRBJ1-6	TRBV5-5
CASSQAVSNQPQHF	TRBJ1-5	TRBV4-1
CASSLKGGSYNSPLHF	TRBJ1-6	TRBV5-6